Sequencing of this T cell receptor (beta chain) was carried out in a study of blood T cell repertoires in COVID-19. Study summary: Sample material is recorded as cDNA or gDNA derived from T cells, B-cell-depleted T cells, or PBMCs.

This CDR3 region has 13 residues. CDR1 is SQVTM, CDR2 ANQGSEA, per germline. V lost 7 bases, J lost 1 base, and 4 bases stayed unmatched. As originally analysed: Reference gene primer amplification gave estimated nucleated cell counts. Only in-frame clones appear in the TCRdb table, and some are missing; sequencing was by immunoSEQ multiplex PCR. The DNA gave D and trimming, while V, J and clone size come from that table. The sample lists about 180,000 clones; around four fifths were seen once. What was sequenced was peripheral blood. This chain connects TRBV29-1 to TRBJ2-5; 9 bases line up with TRBD1. The TCR originated in a man in his 70s with active or convalescent COVID-19. The DNA for the CDR3 is TGCAGCGCTGCGACAGGGGGCCAAGAGACCCAGTACTTC. Amino acid sequence: CSAATGGQETQYF.